The next 13 T cell receptor beta chains were all read from a single sample in a study of PD-1 blockade in mismatch repair-deficient tumors. The repertoire was sequenced with immunoSEQ multiplex PCR; TCRdb's copy has only in-frame clones and lacks some. The sample holds about 35,000 clones, around 80% seen once. Specimen: PBMCs, collected roughly 6 weeks after starting pembrolizumab. The receptors derive from an adult with mismatch repair-deficient cancer.

This clone occurred a few times. This rearrangement joins TRBV5-1 to TRBJ2-7, with 11 bases lining up with TRBD2. J lost 1 base, V lost 4 bases, and 7 bases had no gene match. Germline V gene lookup returns CDR1 SGHRS and CDR2 YFSETQ. CDR3 length: 16 amino acids. The CDR3, as DNA: TGCGCCAGCAGCCTTGGGACTAGCGGACTTTCCTACGAGCAGTACTTC. Translating gives CASSLGTSGLSYEQYF.

The chain links TRBV28 to TRBJ2-3, with 11 nucleotides matching TRBD2. V lost 1 base and J lost 5; bases outside the gene matches: 8. CDR3 length: 17 amino acids. Per germline, CDR1 MDHEN and CDR2 SYDVKM. CDR3 nucleotides: TGTGCCAGCAGTTTATTTGCTAGCGGGAGGCATGTAGATACGCAGTATTTT. Its protein is CASSLFASGRHVDTQYF.

The V gene is TRBV19, the J gene TRBJ2-6, with D possibly matching TRBD1 (5 bases). This CDR3 region has 19 residues. Trimming took 8 bases from V and 2 from J, leaving 25 bases between them. Germline V gene lookup returns CDR1 LNHDA and CDR2 SQIVND (reference sequence). CDR3 nucleotides: TGTGCCAGTCCATTAGGGGTCGGTAGGGTTCCACCTGGGGCCAACGTCCTGACTTTC. Amino acids: CASPLGVGRVPPGANVLTF.

This sequence joins TRBV4-2 and TRBJ2-7; 8 bases are a match to TRBD2. Trimming at V came to 4 bases and at J to 6 bases, leaving 17 bases not matched to a gene. Germline CDR1 LGHNA, CDR2 YNFKEQ. The CDR3 covers 17 residues. The CDR3 nucleotides read TGTGCCAGCAGCCGTCTCCCGACCGGGACTAGGGAGGGCGAGCAGTACTTC. Translation: CASSRLPTGTREGEQYF.

The genes are TRBV2 and TRBJ2-7; D remains ambiguous. This CDR3 is 12 amino acids long. The germline V and J ends were trimmed by 0 bases and 4 bases, with 4 bases remaining between them. CDR1 and CDR2 from the germline V gene are SNHLY and FYNNEI. The CDR3 loop is CASSEAFYEQYF. CDR3 DNA: TGTGCCAGCAGTGAAGCCTTTTACGAGCAGTACTTC.

V and J are TRBV28 and TRBJ2-2; the D gene is possibly TRBD1 (5 bases). CDR1 is MDHEN, CDR2 SYDVKM, per germline. The CDR3 loop spans 15 amino acids. V gave up 6 bases and J gave up 2 bases, with 13 bases separating them. CDR3 amino acids: CASSEVDRNTGELFF. CDR3 DNA sequence: TGTGCCAGCAGCGAGGTAGACAGAAACACCGGGGAGCTGTTTTTT.

The chain couples TRBV19 to TRBJ2-7; D possibly corresponds to TRBD1 (6 bases). Germline V gene data show CDR1 as LNHDA and CDR2 as SQIVND (reference sequence). The CDR3 spans 15 residues. V gave up 1 base and J gave up 3 bases, with 13 bases separating them. The CDR3 is CASSIGGGHYYEQYF. DNA of the CDR3: TGTGCCAGTAGTATAGGAGGGGGACACTACTACGAGCAGTACTTC. The full variable domain, its missing parts supplied by reference TRBV19 and TRBJ2-7, is DGGITQSPKYLFRKEGQNVTLSCEQNLNHDAMYWYRQDPGQGLRLIYYSQIVNDFQKGDIAEGYSVSREKKESFPLTVTSAQKNPTAFYLCASSIGGGHYYEQYFGPGTRLTVT.

This sequence joins TRBV9 and TRBJ1-6; 7 bases fit TRBD1. The CDR3 covers 17 residues. The germline V gene has CDR1 SGDLS and CDR2 YYNGEE. V dropped 4 bases and J dropped 7; count of bases not matched to a gene: 14. This CDR3 is CASSKTGTESSNSPLHF. CDR3 DNA: TGTGCCAGCAGCAAAACCGGGACAGAGTCATCAAATTCACCCCTCCACTTT. Drawing the rest from reference TRBV9 and TRBJ1-6, the complete variable domain is DSGVTQTPKHLITATGQRVTLRCSPRSGDLSVYWYQQSLDQGLQFLIQYYNGEERAKGNILERFSAQQFPDLHSELNLSSLELGDSALYFCASSKTGTESSNSPLHFGNGTRLTVT.

CDR3 nucleotides: TGTGCCAGCAGTGGGGAGAGTGTGGGTGAGCAGTTCTTC. Translating it yields CASSGESVGEQFF. The chain carries TRBV2 and TRBJ2-1; perhaps TRBD2 as D (5 bases). V was shortened by 4 bases and J by 9 bases, with 13 bases between the two germline ends. CDR1 and CDR2 from the germline V gene are SNHLY and FYNNEI. The CDR3 is made up of 13 amino acids.

V usage is TRBV29-1 and J usage is TRBJ2-1; D gene uncertain. The germline V gene has CDR1 SQVTM and CDR2 ANQGSEA. The CDR3 is 12 amino acids. Trimming removed 7 bases from V and 5 bases from J, with 12 bases in between. The CDR3 DNA reads as TGCAGCGCGACTCTGGCGGACAATGAGCAGTTCTTC. The encoded protein is CSATLADNEQFF.

CDR3 coding DNA: TGTGCCAGCAGACCTCTCTTAGCGGGAGGGGGGAATGAGCAGTTCTTC. Its translation: CASRPLLAGGGNEQFF. The J gene is TRBJ2-1, the V gene TRBV28, with 11 bases fitting TRBD2. In germline, CDR1 is MDHEN, CDR2 SYDVKM. This CDR3 has 16 amino acids. Trimming at V came to 6 bases and at J to 7 bases, leaving 11 bases not matched to a gene.

This chain uses TRBV19 with TRBJ2-2; the D is unclear. Germline CDR1 is LNHDA and CDR2 is SQIVND (reference sequence). V was cut by 3 bases and J by 4 bases, with 9 bases left in between. The CDR3 has 14 amino acids. The CDR3 spells CASSMSQLTGELFF. As DNA, the CDR3 is TGTGCCAGTAGTATGTCACAGCTCACCGGGGAGCTGTTTTTT.

The V and J genes are TRBV10-3 and TRBJ2-5, with TRBD2 matching over 13 bases. Germline CDR1 is ENHRY and CDR2 is SYGVKD. The V and J ends lost 5 bases and 4 bases, in that order; junction bases with no gene match: 4. There are 15 residues in the CDR3. DNA of the CDR3: TGTGCCATCAGTTCCGGGACTAGCGGGACAGAGACCCAGTACTTC. This sequence encodes CAISSGTSGTETQYF.